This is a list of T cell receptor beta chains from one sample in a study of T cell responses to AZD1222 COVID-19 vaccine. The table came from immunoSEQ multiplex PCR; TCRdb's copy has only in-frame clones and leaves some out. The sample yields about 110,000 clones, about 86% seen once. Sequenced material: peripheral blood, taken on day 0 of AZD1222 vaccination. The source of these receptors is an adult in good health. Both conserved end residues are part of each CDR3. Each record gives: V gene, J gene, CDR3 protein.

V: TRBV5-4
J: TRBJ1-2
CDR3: CASRRQTGANYGYTF

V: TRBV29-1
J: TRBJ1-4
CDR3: CSVEEGASEKLFF

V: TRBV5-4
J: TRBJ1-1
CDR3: CASSFRRGNTEAFF

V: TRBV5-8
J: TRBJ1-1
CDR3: CASSFNPGSTEAFF

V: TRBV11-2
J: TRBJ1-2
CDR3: CASSLSQALSNYGYTF

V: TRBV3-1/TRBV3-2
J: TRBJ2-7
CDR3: CASSPRWTGASYEQYF

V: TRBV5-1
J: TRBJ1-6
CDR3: CASSLGGTVGSPLHF

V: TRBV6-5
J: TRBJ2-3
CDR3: CASSYSWGSTDTQYF

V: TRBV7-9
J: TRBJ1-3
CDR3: CASSPRSQAGSYSGNTIYF

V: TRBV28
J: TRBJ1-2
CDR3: CASSAGQGAHGYTF

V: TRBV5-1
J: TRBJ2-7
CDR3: CASSPRGQSNEQYF

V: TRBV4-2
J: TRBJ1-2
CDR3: CASSQEWRGAGNYGYTF

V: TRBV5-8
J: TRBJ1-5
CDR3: CASSFARSDQPQHF